The 22 T cell receptor beta chains listed next were all sequenced from one sample in a study of CD8+CD57+ T cells in acquired aplastic anemia. For CDR3 and TCR beta VDJ profiling, genomic DNA was the template used. TCRdb reprocessed the reads via MiXCR and lists one record per CDR3 protein. The sample consists of about 42,000 distinct CDR3 sequences, about 70% of them appearing once. Sequencing was done on a sample of sorted CD4+, CD8+, or CD8+CD57+ T cells (not recorded which) from PBMCs. Receptors were obtained from a human donor in good health, serving as a control.

This clonotype came up once. The chain carries TRBV2 and TRBJ2-1; 11 positions match TRBD2. With V trimmed by 8 bases and J by 8 bases, 8 bases remained unmatched. CDR1 and CDR2 from the germline V gene are SNHLY and FYNNEI. The CDR3 runs to 14 residues. CDR3 region: CASSLAGVGYEQFF. CDR3 sequence (DNA): TGTGCCAGCTCACTAGCGGGGGTTGGATATGAGCAGTTCTTC.

The chain links TRBV28 to TRBJ2-2, with TRBD2 identical over 13 bases. Trimming cost V 5 bases and J 7 bases; bases outside gene matches: 7. CDR3 length: 16 amino acids. Germline V gene lookup returns CDR1 MDHEN and CDR2 SYDVKM. This CDR3 is CASSQLAGGPVGELFF. The CDR3 DNA follows: TGTGCCAGCAGTCAACTAGCGGGGGGGCCCGTCGGGGAGCTGTTTTTT.

The chain employs TRBV2 and TRBJ2-7, with 10 bases that match TRBD1. The trim removed 3 bases at V and 5 bases at J, leaving 7 bases unmatched. CDR3 size: 15 residues. In germline, CDR1 is SNHLY, CDR2 FYNNEI. In nucleotides, the CDR3 is TGTGCCAGCAGTGACGACACGGACAGGGGGAACGAGCAGTACTTC. Its translation is CASSDDTDRGNEQYF.

The chain has TRBV7-8 and TRBJ1-2; 7 bases are shared with TRBD1. Germline CDR1 reads SGHVS; CDR2 reads FQNEAQ. There are 16 residues in the CDR3. V trimming: 2 bases; J trimming: 5 bases; junction bases outside the gene matches: 11. CDR3 amino acids: CASSLTTGGGPYGYTF. CDR3 nucleotides: TGTGCCAGCAGCTTAACAACAGGAGGGGGCCCTTATGGCTACACCTTC.

This clonotype was found a few times. The rearrangement links TRBV20-1 to TRBJ2-1, with D hard to call. Trimming took off 8 bases at V and 4 bases at J, with 9 bases between the two ends. Germline V CDR1 and CDR2: DFQATT, SNEGSKA (reference sequence). CDR3 length: 11 residues. Here the CDR3 reads CSSVPYNEQFF. Written as DNA, the CDR3 is TGCAGTTCCGTACCATACAATGAGCAGTTCTTC.

This clonotype appeared many times. The J gene is TRBJ1-1, the V gene TRBV6-6; perhaps TRBD1 as D (5 bases). CDR1 and CDR2 (germline): MNHNY, SVGAGI (reference sequence). Trimming removed 0 bases from V and 7 bases from J, with 15 bases in between. The CDR3 sequence is 15 residues long. CDR3 in amino acids: CASSYSARGNLEAFF. CDR3 DNA: TGTGCCAGCAGTTACTCCGCTAGGGGTAATCTTGAAGCTTTCTTT.

This clonotype was seen repeatedly, ten times or more. The rearrangement links TRBV11-3 to TRBJ1-1; D is unclear. The CDR3 extends over 13 amino acids. Germline values: CDR1 SGHNT, CDR2 YENEEA. The ends were cut back, 4 bases at V and 1 base at J, with 7 bases in the middle. CDR3 coding DNA: TGTGCCAGCAGCTCGGGTCAGAACACTGAAGCTTTCTTT. This encodes CASSSGQNTEAFF.

The V gene is TRBV15, the J gene TRBJ1-3, with 7 bases aligning to TRBD1. Germline assignment: CDR1 LNHNV and CDR2 YYDKDF (reference sequence). J lost 3 bases, V lost 3 bases, and 8 bases had no gene match. This CDR3 is built from 16 residues. The CDR3, as DNA: TGTGCCACCAGCAGCCTAGGACAGGCGGTTGGAAACACCATATATTTT. Translating it yields CATSSLGQAVGNTIYF. The entire variable domain, with the rest obtained from reference TRBV15 and TRBJ1-3, is as follows: DAMVIQNPRYQVTQFGKPVTLSCSQTLNHNVMYWYQQKSSQAPKLLFHYYDKDFNNEADTPDNFQSRRPNTSFCFLDIRSPGLGDTAMYLCATSSLGQAVGNTIYFGEGSWLTVV.

By proportion, this clonotype is medium-sized (0.01 to 0.1%). The chain is built from TRBV19 and TRBJ1-1, with D perhaps matching TRBD1 (5 bases). CDR3 length: 14 amino acids. The V gene's germline CDR1 is LNHDA and CDR2 SQIVND (reference sequence). Trimming cost V 5 bases and J 0 bases, with 10 bases left between them. Written as DNA, the CDR3 is TGTGCCAGTAGTTGGGGACGGGTGAACACTGAAGCTTTCTTT. Translated: CASSWGRVNTEAFF.

There are many counts of this clonotype. The chain has TRBV4-1 and TRBJ1-2, with D hard to call. The V gene's germline CDR1 is MGHRA and CDR2 YSYEKL. The CDR3 sequence is 15 residues long. Trimming stripped 4 bases from V and 3 bases from J, with 15 bases between. In nucleotides, the CDR3 is TGCGCCAGCAGCCTAACTTCCGACGGACACTATGGCTACACCTTC. This translates into CASSLTSDGHYGYTF.

The chain has TRBV20-1 and TRBJ1-6; TRBD1 might be the D (5 bases). The CDR3 is 18 amino acids. With 3 bases removed from V and 2 bases from J, the gap between germline ends came to 20 bases. Germline CDR1 and CDR2: DFQATT and SNEGSKA (reference sequence). For the CDR3, the DNA is TGCAGTGCTAGGGCTGTCCCAGGGTTAGGAACCTATAATTCACCCCTCCACTTT. Translation gives CSARAVPGLGTYNSPLHF.

This clonotype is medium-sized. This chain connects TRBV19 to TRBJ1-1; 8 bases are a match to TRBD1. Per the germline V gene, CDR1 is LNHDA and CDR2 is SQIVND (reference sequence). The J segment lost 0 bases and the V segment lost 8 bases, leaving 8 bases of the junction unmatched. The CDR3 has 15 amino acids. In DNA, the CDR3 is TGTGCCAGTGTTCTGGGACAGGCGATGAACACTGAAGCTTTCTTT. Residues: CASVLGQAMNTEAFF.

Notes on this clonotype: This CDR3 fails to terminate in the conserved phenylalanine or tryptophan, so it likely reflects a read error. The chain carries TRBV19 and TRBJ2-2; D is unclear. Germline values: CDR1 LNHDA, CDR2 SQIVND (reference sequence). This CDR3 has 13 amino acids. V dropped 6 bases and J dropped 6 bases, with 11 bases sitting between them. The CDR3 is CASSISIPGELFL. DNA of the CDR3: TGTGCCAGTAGCATCAGTATACCCGGGGAGCTGTTTCTT.

This chain links TRBV20-1 with TRBJ1-6; no firm D call. The V gene's germline CDR1 is DFQATT and CDR2 SNEGSKA (reference sequence). Trimming took off 3 bases at V and 6 bases at J, with 15 bases between the two ends. The CDR3 is 15 residues long. CDR3 residues: CSASQSPVSNSPLHF. The CDR3 DNA sequence: TGCAGTGCTAGCCAGAGCCCCGTATCTAATTCACCCCTCCACTTT.

This clonotype was picked up a small number of times. The junction shows a germline mismatch at one end, possibly a read error. The J gene is TRBJ1-5, the V gene TRBV24-1; D is possibly TRBD1 (5 bases). CDR1 KGHDR and CDR2 SFDVKD come from the germline V gene. This CDR3 comprises 14 residues. In DNA form, the CDR3 reads TGTGCCACCAGCGGCTCGGGGCAGGATCATCCCCAGCATTTT. Translated: CATSGSGQDHPQHF.

The rearrangement joins TRBV19 to TRBJ2-5; tentatively, D is TRBD2 (6 bases). Trimming stripped 6 bases from V and 3 bases from J, with 20 bases between. Germline lookup yields CDR1 LNHDA and CDR2 SQIVND (reference sequence). The CDR3 is made up of 16 amino acids. Written as DNA, the CDR3 is TGTGCCAGTAGCCTCAAAGACCCCTGGGGGGAAGAGACCCAGTACTTC. The encoded protein is CASSLKDPWGEETQYF. Based on the CDR3 plus reference TRBV19 and TRBJ2-5, the full variable domain is DGGITQSPKYLFRKEGQNVTLSCEQNLNHDAMYWYRQDPGQGLRLIYYSQIVNDFQKGDIAEGYSVSREKKESFPLTVTSAQKNPTAFYLCASSLKDPWGEETQYFGPGTRLLVL.

CDR3 DNA sequence: TGTGCCAGTCAAGGGGACGTCTATGGCTACACCTTC. It specifies CASQGDVYGYTF. V is TRBV19 and J is TRBJ1-2, with D perhaps TRBD1 (5 bases). From germline, CDR1 is LNHDA and CDR2 SQIVND (reference sequence). V was clipped by 8 bases and J by 4 bases, with 11 bases between them. This CDR3 is 12 amino acids long.

V and J are TRBV10-3 and TRBJ1-2; D unclear. The CDR3 spans 13 residues. Trimming stripped 2 bases from V and 5 bases from J, with 9 bases between. Looked up from germline, CDR1 is ENHRY and CDR2 is SYGVKD. CDR3 sequence (DNA): TGTGCCATCAGTGAGGGACGGGAGTATGGCTACACCTTC. It is translated as CAISEGREYGYTF.

The chain links TRBV7-3 to TRBJ1-6, with a tentative D call TRBD1 (6 bases). Germline assignment: CDR1 SGHTA and CDR2 FQGTGA. CDR3 length: 15 amino acids. Deletions cut 5 bases from V and 8 bases from J, with 16 bases between. The CDR3 region has the DNA TGTGCCAGCAGCGATCGGACAGTTGGAGATTCACCCCTCCACTTT. This translates into CASSDRTVGDSPLHF.

This chain connects TRBV7-2 to TRBJ2-2, with a weak D call TRBD1 (5 bases). This CDR3 contains 15 residues. Trimming stripped 2 bases from V and 0 bases from J, with 7 bases between. From germline, CDR1 is SGHTA and CDR2 FQGNSA. CDR3 sequence (DNA): TGTGCCAGCAGCTTAAGACAGTCGAACACCGGGGAGCTGTTTTTT. It translates to CASSLRQSNTGELFF.

J is TRBJ1-6 and V is TRBV15; D not certain. V dropped 2 bases and J dropped 11 bases, with 13 bases sitting between them. Looked up from germline, CDR1 is LNHNV and CDR2 is YYDKDF (reference sequence). The CDR3 runs to 14 residues. CDR3 DNA sequence: TGTGCCACCAGCAGATCCTTAGACGTGACACCCCTCCACTTT. The encoded protein is CATSRSLDVTPLHF.

There are a few counts of this clonotype. The chain has TRBV4-1 and TRBJ2-7; D is perhaps TRBD2 (6 bases). V lost 1 base, J lost 1 base, and 17 bases lay in between. Per the germline V gene, CDR1 is MGHRA and CDR2 is YSYEKL. The CDR3 has 17 amino acids. As DNA, the CDR3 is TGCGCCAGCAGCCAAGGAGGCCGAGCAGGGAGGTCCTACGAGCAGTACTTC. It encodes CASSQGGRAGRSYEQYF.